This TCR beta chain was sequenced during a study of early T cells in non-severe SARS-CoV-2 infection. Individual cDNA molecules carried attached unique molecular identifiers. One entry per CDR3 protein results from TCRdb running MiXCR on the 5' RACE reads. The sample holds about 36,000 distinct CDR3 sequences, 6% to 7.5% seen once. The table lists this clonotype with many counts. The junction had 4 bases not matched to a gene; V was cut back by 6 bases and J by 0 bases. The CDR3 has 14 amino acids. The germline CDR1 and CDR2 sequences are ENHRY and SYGVKD. The origin of this receptor is an adult who was a healthcare worker with PCR-confirmed SARS-CoV-2 infection or an uninfected control (not recorded which). The gene calls are TRBV10-3 and TRBJ2-5, with 7 bases fitting TRBD2. This sample comprised whole blood, obtained at baseline. The CDR3 region is CAISSGTNQETQYF. The CDR3, as DNA: TGTGCCATCAGCTCCGGGACTAACCAAGAGACCCAGTACTTC.